Listed here are 4 T cell receptor beta chains from one sample, sequenced in a study of blood T cell repertoires in COVID-19. Only in-frame clones appear in the TCRdb table, and some are missing; sequencing was by immunoSEQ multiplex PCR. The table includes 200,000 to 300,000 clones, roughly 80% detected once. Material for sequencing was peripheral blood. Every receptor here comes from a man aged 55 to 70 with acute or convalescent COVID-19.

The chain links TRBV5-6 to TRBJ2-7; possible D gene TRBD2, 5 bases. Trimming took 2 bases from V and 2 from J, leaving 11 bases between them. This CDR3 region has 14 residues. Germline CDR1 SGHDT, CDR2 YYEEEE. The CDR3 here is CASSFVEGTYEQYF. CDR3 nucleotides: TGTGCCAGCAGCTTCGTTGAGGGTACCTACGAGCAGTACTTC.

This sequence joins TRBV3-1 (or the pseudogene TRBV3-2) and TRBJ2-3; D might be TRBD1 (6 bases). This CDR3 comprises 16 residues. The V end lost 4 bases, the J end lost 2 bases, and 16 bases lay between the germline ends. Germline loops: CDR1 LGHDT, CDR2 YNNKEL (reference sequence). DNA of the CDR3: TGTGCCAGCAGCCCCACCAGGGGTCTCACCACAGATACGCAGTATTTT. Protein: CASSPTRGLTTDTQYF.

V and J are TRBV9 and TRBJ2-5; 10 bases map to TRBD1. The germline V gene has CDR1 SGDLS and CDR2 YYNGEE. The CDR3 runs to 16 residues. With V trimmed by 4 bases and J by 5 bases, 11 bases remained unmatched. CDR3 in DNA: TGTGCCAGCAGCCCGGGACAGGGGCACATCCAGGAGACCCAGTACTTC. Its protein is CASSPGQGHIQETQYF. The full variable domain, its missing parts supplied by reference TRBV9 and TRBJ2-5, is DSGVTQTPKHLITATGQRVTLRCSPRSGDLSVYWYQQSLDQGLQFLIQYYNGEERAKGNILERFSAQQFPDLHSELNLSSLELGDSALYFCASSPGQGHIQETQYFGPGTRLLVL.

This chain uses TRBV2 with TRBJ1-3; D possibly corresponds to TRBD1 (5 bases). V was cut by 7 bases and J by 0 bases, with 16 bases left in between. The CDR3 contains 16 residues. Per the germline V gene, CDR1 is SNHLY and CDR2 is FYNNEI. Here the CDR3 reads CASTRQTSPSGNTIYF. The CDR3 nucleotides are TGTGCCAGCACTCGACAGACTTCACCCTCTGGAAACACCATATATTTT.